Below are 5 T cell receptor beta chains sequenced from a single sample in a study of cytomegalovirus exposure and HLA in healthy donors (TCRdb year 2017). Library construction relied on the immunoSEQ multiplex PCR assay. A mixture of 60 forward primers for TCR Vbeta segments and 13 reverse primers for TCR Jbeta segments was used in the multiplex PCR. Here the immuneACCESS table is served through TCRdb, limited to in-frame sequences with V and J called. Missing clones are a known gap in these copies; in checked studies unresolved V genes cover under half, and the rest lacks a known reason. This sample's table contains 150,000 to 200,000 clones. The ten largest clones take up approximately 0.74% of the sample. The sequenced material came from PBMCs. The source is a boy aged 5-17 years in good health and CMV-seronegative.

The rearrangement uses TRBV19 and TRBJ1-1; TRBD1 agrees at 8 bases. Germline V gives CDR1 LNHDA, CDR2 SQIVND (reference sequence). CDR3 length: 12 residues. V gave up 5 bases and J gave up 8 bases; unmatched junction bases: 4. CDR3 loop: CASSETGVEAFF. CDR3 coding DNA: TGTGCCAGTAGTGAGACAGGGGTGGAAGCTTTCTTT.

The chain recombines TRBV7-2 with TRBJ2-7; a weak D match, TRBD2 (7 bases). The CDR3 spans 14 residues. The V and J ends lost 5 bases and 7 bases respectively, with 18 bases between them. Per germline, CDR1 SGHTA and CDR2 FQGNSA. The CDR3, as DNA: TGTGCCAGCAGCGGGGGGGGCGGGAAATTAGAGCAGTACTTC. Translation gives CASSGGGGKLEQYF.

The genes are TRBV11-2 and TRBJ1-2, with D maybe TRBD1 (6 bases). Deletions cut 2 bases from V and 5 bases from J, with 15 bases between. This CDR3 is 15 amino acids long. Germline V gene data show CDR1 as SGHAT and CDR2 as FQNNGV. The CDR3 DNA sequence: TGTGCCAGCAGCTTAATGGGGGCGGGGGGTTATGGCTACACCTTC. This gives the protein CASSLMGAGGYGYTF.

The chain is built from TRBV11-2 and TRBJ1-3; D might be TRBD1 (6 bases). V was shortened by 6 bases and J by 0 bases, with 15 bases between the two germline ends. The CDR3 covers 16 residues. The germline CDR1 and CDR2 sequences are SGHAT and FQNNGV. CDR3 amino acids: CASRTLRGSSGNTIYF. CDR3 DNA: TGTGCCAGCAGGACCCTCAGGGGCAGCTCTGGAAACACCATATATTTT.

V and J are TRBV21-1 and TRBJ2-6; the table's D gene call, TRBD2, was not cross checked with the DNA. TRBV21-1 corresponds to a pseudogene. This CDR3 has 18 amino acids. CDR3 bases: TGTGCCAGCAGCAAAGAAAGCGACTTTAACTCTGGGGCCAACGTCCTGACTTTC. It codes for CASSKESDFNSGANVLTF.